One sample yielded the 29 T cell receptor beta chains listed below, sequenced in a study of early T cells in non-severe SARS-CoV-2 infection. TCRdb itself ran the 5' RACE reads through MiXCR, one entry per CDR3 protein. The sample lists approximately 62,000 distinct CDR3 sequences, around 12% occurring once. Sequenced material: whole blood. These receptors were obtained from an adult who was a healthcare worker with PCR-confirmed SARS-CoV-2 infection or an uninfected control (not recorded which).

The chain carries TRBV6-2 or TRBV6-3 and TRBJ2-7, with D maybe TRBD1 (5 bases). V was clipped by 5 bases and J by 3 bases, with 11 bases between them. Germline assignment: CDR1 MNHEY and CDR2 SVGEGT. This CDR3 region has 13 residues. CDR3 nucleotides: TGTGCCAGCAGTGAGCAGGACATCTACGAGCAGTACTTC. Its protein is CASSEQDIYEQYF.

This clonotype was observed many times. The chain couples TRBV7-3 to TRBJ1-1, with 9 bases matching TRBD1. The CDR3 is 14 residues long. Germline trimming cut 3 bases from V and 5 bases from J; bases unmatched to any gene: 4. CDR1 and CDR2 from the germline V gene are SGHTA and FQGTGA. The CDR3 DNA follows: TGTGCCAGCAGCTTTGCGACAGGGGGGACTGAAGCTTTCTTT. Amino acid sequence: CASSFATGGTEAFF.

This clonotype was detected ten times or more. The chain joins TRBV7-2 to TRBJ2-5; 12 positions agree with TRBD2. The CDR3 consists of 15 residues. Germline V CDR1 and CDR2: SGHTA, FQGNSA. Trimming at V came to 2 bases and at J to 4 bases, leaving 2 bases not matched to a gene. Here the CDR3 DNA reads TGTGCCAGCAGCTTATCGACTAGCGGGGGAGAGACCCAGTACTTC. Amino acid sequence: CASSLSTSGGETQYF.

CDR3 coding DNA: TGCAGCGTTCCAACGAGGGCTGAAGCTTTCTTT. It encodes CSVPTRAEAFF. The chain is built from TRBV29-1 and TRBJ1-1; no firm D call. This CDR3 comprises 11 residues. Germline assignment: CDR1 SQVTM and CDR2 ANQGSEA. V lost 5 bases to trimming and J lost 6 bases, with 10 bases between them.

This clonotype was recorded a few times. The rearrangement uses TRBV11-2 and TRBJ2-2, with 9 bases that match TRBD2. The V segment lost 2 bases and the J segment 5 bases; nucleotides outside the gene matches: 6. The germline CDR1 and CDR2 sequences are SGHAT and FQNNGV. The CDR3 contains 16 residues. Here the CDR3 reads CASSLRPAGGTGELFF. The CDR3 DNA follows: TGTGCCAGCAGCTTAAGACCAGCGGGGGGAACCGGGGAGCTGTTTTTT.

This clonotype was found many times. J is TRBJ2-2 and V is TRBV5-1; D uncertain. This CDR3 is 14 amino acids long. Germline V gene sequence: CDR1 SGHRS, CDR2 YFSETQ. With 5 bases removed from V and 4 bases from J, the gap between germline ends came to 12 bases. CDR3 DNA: TGCGCCAGCAGTTGGAAGGGTAGCACCGGGGAGCTGTTTTTT. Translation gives CASSWKGSTGELFF.

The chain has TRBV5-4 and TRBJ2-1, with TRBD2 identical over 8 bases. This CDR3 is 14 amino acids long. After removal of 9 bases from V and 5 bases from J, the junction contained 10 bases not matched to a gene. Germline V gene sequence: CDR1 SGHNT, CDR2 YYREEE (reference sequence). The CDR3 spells CAIGFGGANNEQFF. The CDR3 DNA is TGTGCCATTGGGTTCGGGGGGGCCAACAATGAGCAGTTCTTC.

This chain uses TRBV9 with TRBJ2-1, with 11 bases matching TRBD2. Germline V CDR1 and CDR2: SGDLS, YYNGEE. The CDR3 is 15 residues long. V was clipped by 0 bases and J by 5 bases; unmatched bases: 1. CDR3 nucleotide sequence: TGTGCCAGCAGCGTAGGACTAGCGGGAAACAATGAGCAGTTCTTC. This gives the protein CASSVGLAGNNEQFF.

The CDR3 is CSVDGRLNTEAFF. The CDR3 DNA reads TGCAGCGTTGATGGCAGACTGAACACTGAAGCTTTCTTT. The rearrangement links TRBV29-1 to TRBJ1-1; D is uncertain. Germline values: CDR1 SQVTM, CDR2 ANQGSEA. The CDR3 length is 13 residues. The V gene lost 3 bases and the J gene lost 0 bases, with 8 bases spanning the gap.

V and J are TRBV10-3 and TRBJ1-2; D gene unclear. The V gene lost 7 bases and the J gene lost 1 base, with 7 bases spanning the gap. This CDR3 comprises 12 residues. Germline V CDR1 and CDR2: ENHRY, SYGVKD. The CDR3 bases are TGTGCCATCATGGCCAGTAACTATGGCTACACCTTC. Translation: CAIMASNYGYTF.

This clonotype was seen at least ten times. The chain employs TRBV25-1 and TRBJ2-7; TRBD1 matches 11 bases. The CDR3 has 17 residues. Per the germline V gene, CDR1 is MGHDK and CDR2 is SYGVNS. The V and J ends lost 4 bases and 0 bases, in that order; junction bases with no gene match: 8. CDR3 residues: CASSGGQGAVSSYEQYF. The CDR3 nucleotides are TGTGCCAGCAGTGGAGGACAGGGGGCGGTAAGCTCCTACGAGCAGTACTTC.

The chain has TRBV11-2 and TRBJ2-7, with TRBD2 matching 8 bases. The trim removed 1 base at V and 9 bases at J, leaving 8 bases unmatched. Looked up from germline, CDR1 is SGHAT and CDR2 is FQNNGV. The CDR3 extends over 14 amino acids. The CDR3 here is CASSLAETSGGQYF. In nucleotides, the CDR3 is TGTGCCAGCAGCTTAGCGGAGACAAGCGGGGGGCAGTACTTC.

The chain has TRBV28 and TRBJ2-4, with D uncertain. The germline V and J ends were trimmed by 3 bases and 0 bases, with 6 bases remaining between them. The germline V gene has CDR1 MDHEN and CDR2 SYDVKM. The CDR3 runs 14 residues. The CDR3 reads CASSFPTAKNIQYF. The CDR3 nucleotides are TGTGCCAGCAGTTTCCCCACAGCCAAAAACATTCAGTACTTC.

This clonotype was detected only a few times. The CDR3 loop is CASSPISIRLAGAHSPFF. The CDR3 coding sequence is TGTGCCAGCAGCCCGATCTCAATAAGACTAGCGGGAGCCCACAGCCCGTTCTTC. The chain carries TRBV28 and TRBJ2-1; 12 positions agree with TRBD2. Trimming took 6 bases from V and 15 from J; bases not matched to a gene: 24. CDR1 is MDHEN, CDR2 SYDVKM, per germline. The CDR3 totals 18 residues. Full variable domain (rest looked up from reference TRBV28 and TRBJ2-1): DVKVTQSSRYLVKRTGEKVFLECVQDMDHENMFWYRQDPGLGLRLIYFSYDVKMKEKGDIPEGYSVSREKKERFSLILESASTNQTSMYLCASSPISIRLAGAHSPFFGPGTRLTVL.

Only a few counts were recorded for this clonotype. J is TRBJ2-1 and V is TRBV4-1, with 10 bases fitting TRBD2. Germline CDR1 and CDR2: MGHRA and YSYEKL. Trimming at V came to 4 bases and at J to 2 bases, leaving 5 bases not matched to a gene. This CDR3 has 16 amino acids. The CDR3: CASSPEAGGTYNEQFF. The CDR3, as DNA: TGCGCCAGCAGCCCGGAAGCGGGAGGGACCTACAATGAGCAGTTCTTC.

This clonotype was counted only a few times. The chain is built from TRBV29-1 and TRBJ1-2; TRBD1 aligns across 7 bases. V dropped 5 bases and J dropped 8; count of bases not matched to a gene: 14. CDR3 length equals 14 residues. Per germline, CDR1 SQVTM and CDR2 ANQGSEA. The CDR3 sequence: CSVSSGQALIGYTF. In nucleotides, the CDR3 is TGCAGCGTTTCTTCAGGACAGGCGTTGATAGGCTACACCTTC.

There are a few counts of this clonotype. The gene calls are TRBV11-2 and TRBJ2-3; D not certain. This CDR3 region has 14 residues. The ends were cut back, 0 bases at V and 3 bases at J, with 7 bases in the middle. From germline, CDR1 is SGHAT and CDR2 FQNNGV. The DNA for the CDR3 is TGTGCCAGCAGCTTAGATCAAGGAACAGATACGCAGTATTTT. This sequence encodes CASSLDQGTDTQYF.

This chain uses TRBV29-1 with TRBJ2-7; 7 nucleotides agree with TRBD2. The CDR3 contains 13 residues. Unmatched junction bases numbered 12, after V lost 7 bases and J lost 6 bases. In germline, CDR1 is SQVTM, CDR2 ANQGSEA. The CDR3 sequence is CSGRDYAWGEQYF. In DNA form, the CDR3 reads TGCAGCGGTCGGGACTACGCATGGGGCGAGCAGTACTTC.

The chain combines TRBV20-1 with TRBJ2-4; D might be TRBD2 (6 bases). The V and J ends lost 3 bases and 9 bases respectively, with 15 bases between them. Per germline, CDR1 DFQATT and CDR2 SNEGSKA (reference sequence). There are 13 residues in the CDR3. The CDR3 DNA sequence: TGCAGTGCTAGTCGGGGACTCGTGGGCATTCAGTACTTC. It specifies CSASRGLVGIQYF.

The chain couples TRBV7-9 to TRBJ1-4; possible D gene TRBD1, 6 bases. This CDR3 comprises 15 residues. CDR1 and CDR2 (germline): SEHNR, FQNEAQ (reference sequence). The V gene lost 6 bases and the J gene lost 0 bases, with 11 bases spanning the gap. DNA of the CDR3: TGTGCCAGCAGTTCCTGGACAGCAACTAATGAAAAACTGTTTTTT. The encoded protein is CASSSWTATNEKLFF.

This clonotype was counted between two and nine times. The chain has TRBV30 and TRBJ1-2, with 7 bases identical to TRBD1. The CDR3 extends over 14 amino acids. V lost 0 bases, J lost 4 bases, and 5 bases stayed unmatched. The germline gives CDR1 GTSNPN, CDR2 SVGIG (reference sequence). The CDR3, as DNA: TGTGCCTGGAGTGTACCCGGGACAGTCTATGGCTACACCTTC. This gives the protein CAWSVPGTVYGYTF.

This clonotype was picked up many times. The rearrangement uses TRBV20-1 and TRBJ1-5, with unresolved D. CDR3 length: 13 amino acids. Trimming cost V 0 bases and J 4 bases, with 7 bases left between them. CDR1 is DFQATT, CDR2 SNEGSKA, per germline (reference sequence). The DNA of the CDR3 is TGCAGTGCTAGAGATCAGCTGAATCAGCCCCAGCATTTT. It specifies CSARDQLNQPQHF.

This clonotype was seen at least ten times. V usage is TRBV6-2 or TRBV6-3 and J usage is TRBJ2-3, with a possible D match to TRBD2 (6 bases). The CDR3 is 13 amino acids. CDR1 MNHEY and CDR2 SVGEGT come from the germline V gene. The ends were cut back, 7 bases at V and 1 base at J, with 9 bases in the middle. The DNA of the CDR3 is TGTGCCAGCAATAGCGGAGGCACAGATACGCAGTATTTT. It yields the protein CASNSGGTDTQYF.

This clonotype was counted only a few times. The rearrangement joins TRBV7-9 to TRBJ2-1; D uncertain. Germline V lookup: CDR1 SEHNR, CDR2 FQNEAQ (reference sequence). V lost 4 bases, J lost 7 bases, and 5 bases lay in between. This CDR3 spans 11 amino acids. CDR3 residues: CASSSRNEQFF. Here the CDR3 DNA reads TGTGCCAGCAGCTCTAGGAATGAGCAGTTCTTC.

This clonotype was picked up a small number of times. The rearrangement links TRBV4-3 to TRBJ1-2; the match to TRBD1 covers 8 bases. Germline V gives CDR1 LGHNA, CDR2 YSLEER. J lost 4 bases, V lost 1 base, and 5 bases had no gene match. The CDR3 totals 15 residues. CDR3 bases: TGCGCCAGCAGCCAAGTGCAGGGGGCTGGCTATGGCTACACCTTC. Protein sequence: CASSQVQGAGYGYTF.

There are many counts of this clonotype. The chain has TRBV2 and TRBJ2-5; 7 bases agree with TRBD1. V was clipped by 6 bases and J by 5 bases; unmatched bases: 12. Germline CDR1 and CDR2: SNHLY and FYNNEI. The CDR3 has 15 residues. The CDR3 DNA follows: TGTGCCAGCAGCCGATTGACAGGGTTGAAGGAGACCCAGTACTTC. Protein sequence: CASSRLTGLKETQYF.

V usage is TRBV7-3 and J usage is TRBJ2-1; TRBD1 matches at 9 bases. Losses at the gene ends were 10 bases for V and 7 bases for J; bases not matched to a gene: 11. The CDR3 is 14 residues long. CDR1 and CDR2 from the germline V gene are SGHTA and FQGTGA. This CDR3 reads CATKPGQGSNEQFF. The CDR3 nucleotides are TGTGCCACCAAGCCGGGACAGGGTTCGAATGAGCAGTTCTTC.

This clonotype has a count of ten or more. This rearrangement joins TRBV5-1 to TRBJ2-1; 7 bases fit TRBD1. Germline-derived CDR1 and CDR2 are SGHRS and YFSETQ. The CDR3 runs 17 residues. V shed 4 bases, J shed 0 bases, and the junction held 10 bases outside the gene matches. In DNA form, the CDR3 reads TGCGCCAGCAGCAGGGAAGGGGGCCTAAGCTCCTACAATGAGCAGTTCTTC. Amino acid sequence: CASSREGGLSSYNEQFF.

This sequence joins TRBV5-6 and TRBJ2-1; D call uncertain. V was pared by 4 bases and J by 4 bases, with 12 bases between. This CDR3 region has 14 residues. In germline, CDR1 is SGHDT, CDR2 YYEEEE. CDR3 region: CASSPSFRYNEQFF. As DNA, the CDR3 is TGTGCCAGCAGCCCGTCTTTCCGGTACAATGAGCAGTTCTTC. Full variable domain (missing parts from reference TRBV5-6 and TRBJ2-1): DAGVTQSPTHLIKTRGQQVTLRCSPKSGHDTVSWYQQALGQGPQFIFQYYEEEERQRGNFPDRFSGHQFPNYSSELNVNALLLGDSALYLCASSPSFRYNEQFFGPGTRLTVL.